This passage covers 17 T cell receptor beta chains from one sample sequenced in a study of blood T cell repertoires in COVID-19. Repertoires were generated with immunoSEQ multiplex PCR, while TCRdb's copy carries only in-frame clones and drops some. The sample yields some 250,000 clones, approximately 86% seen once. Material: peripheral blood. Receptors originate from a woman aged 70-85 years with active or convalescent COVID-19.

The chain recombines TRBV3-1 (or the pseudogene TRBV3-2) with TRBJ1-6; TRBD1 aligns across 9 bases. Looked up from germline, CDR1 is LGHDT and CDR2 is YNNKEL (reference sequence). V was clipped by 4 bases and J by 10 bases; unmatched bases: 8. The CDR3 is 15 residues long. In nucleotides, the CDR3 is TGTGCCAGCAGCCCCCGGGACAGGGTACGATCACCCCTCCACTTT. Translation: CASSPRDRVRSPLHF.

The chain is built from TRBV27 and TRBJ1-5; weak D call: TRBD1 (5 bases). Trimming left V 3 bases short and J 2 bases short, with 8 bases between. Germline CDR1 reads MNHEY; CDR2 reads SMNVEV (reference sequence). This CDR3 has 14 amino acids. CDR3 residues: CASSFQGGNQPQHF. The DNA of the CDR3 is TGTGCCAGCAGTTTCCAGGGCGGCAATCAGCCCCAGCATTTT.

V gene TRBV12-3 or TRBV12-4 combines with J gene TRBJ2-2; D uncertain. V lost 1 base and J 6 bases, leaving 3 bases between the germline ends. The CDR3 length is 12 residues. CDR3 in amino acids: CASSLGAGELFF. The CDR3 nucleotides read TGTGCCAGCAGTTTAGGAGCCGGGGAGCTGTTTTTT.

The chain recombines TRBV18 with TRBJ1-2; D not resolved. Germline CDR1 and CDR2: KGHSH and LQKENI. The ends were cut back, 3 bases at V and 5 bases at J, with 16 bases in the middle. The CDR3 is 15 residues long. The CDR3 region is CASSPTAADFYGYTF. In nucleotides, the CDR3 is TGTGCCAGCTCACCGACGGCGGCAGACTTTTATGGCTACACCTTC.

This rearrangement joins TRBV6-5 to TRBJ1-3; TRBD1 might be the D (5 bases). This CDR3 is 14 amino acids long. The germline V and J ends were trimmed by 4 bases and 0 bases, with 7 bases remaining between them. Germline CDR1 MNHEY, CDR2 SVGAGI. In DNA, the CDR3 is TGTGCCAGCAGTTTCGGGGGCTCTGGAAACACCATATATTTT. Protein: CASSFGGSGNTIYF.

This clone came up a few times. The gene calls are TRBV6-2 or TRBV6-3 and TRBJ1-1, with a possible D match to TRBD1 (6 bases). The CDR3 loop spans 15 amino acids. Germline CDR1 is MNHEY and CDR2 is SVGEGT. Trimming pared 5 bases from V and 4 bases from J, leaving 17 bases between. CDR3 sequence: CASSRLNRVGTEAFF. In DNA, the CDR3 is TGTGCCAGCAGTCGACTTAACAGGGTGGGCACTGAAGCTTTCTTT.

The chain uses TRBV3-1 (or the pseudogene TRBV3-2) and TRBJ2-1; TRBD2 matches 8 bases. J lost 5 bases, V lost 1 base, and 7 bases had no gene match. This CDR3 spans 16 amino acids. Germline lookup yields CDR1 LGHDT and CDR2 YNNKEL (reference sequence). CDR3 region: CASSQVSASGHNEQFF. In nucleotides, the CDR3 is TGTGCCAGCAGCCAAGTTTCAGCTAGCGGGCACAATGAGCAGTTCTTC.

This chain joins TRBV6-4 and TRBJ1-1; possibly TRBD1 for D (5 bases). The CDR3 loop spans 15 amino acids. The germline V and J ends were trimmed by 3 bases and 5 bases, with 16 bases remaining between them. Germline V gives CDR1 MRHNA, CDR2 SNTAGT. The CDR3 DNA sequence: TGTGCCAGCAGTGAGGGGGGGAAGGGGTGGACTGAAGCTTTCTTT. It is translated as CASSEGGKGWTEAFF.

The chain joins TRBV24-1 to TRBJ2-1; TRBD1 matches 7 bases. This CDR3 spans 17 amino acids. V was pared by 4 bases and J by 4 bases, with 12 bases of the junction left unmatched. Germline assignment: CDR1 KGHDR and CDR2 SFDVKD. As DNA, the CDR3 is TGTGCCACCAGTGACCGAACTGGGACAGCAAGATACAATGAGCAGTTCTTC. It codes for CATSDRTGTARYNEQFF.

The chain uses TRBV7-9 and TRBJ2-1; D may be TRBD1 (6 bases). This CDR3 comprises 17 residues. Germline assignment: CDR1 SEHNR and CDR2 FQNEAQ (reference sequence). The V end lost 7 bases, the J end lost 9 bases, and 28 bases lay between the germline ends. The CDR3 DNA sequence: TGTGCCAGCACCCCCCGGGGCGACAGGTCGACGACTGGTGAGCAGTTCTTC. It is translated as CASTPRGDRSTTGEQFF.

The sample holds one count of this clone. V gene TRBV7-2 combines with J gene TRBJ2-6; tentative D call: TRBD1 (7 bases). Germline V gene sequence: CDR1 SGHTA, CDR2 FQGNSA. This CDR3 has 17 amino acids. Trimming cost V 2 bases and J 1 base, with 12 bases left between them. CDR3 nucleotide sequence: TGTGCCAGCAGCTTACAGGGGGGAGTTTCTGGGGCCAACGTCCTGACTTTC. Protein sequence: CASSLQGGVSGANVLTF. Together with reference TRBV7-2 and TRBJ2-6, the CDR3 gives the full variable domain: GAGVSQSPSNKVTEKGKDVELRCDPISGHTALYWYRQSLGQGLEFLIYFQGNSAPDKSGLPSDRFSAERTGGSVSTLTIQRTQQEDSAVYLCASSLQGGVSGANVLTFGAGSRLTVL.

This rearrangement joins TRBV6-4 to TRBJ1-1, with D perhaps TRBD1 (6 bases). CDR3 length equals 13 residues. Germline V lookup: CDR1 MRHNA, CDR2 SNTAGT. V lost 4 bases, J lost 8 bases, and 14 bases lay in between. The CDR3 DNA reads TGTGCCAGCAGTGGCCAAACGGGGGGCGAAGCTTTCTTT. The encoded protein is CASSGQTGGEAFF.

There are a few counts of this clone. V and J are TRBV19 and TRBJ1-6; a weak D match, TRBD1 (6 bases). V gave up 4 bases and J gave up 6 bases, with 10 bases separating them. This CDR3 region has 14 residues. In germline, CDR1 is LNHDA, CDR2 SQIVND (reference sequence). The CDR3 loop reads CASSNGQLNSPLHF. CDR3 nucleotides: TGTGCCAGTAGTAATGGACAGCTTAATTCACCCCTCCACTTT.

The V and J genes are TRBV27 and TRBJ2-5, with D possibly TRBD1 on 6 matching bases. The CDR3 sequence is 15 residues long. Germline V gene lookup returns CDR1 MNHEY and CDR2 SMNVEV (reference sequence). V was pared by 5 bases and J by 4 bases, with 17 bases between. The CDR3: CASSPGTRGRETQYF. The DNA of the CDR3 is TGTGCCAGCAGTCCCGGGACAAGGGGGAGAGAGACCCAGTACTTC.

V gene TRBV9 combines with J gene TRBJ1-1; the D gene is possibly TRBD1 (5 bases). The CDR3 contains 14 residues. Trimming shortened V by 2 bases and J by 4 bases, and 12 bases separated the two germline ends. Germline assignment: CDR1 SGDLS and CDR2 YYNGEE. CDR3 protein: CASSVDVGGTEAFF. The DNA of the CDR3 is TGTGCCAGCAGCGTCGATGTCGGGGGCACTGAAGCTTTCTTT.

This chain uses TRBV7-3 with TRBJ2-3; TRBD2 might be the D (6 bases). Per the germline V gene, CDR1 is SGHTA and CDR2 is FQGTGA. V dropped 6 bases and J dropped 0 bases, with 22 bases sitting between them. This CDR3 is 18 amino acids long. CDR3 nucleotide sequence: TGTGCCAGCAGTCGTATGGCCGGGGGAGTGGATAGCACAGATACGCAGTATTTT. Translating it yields CASSRMAGGVDSTDTQYF.

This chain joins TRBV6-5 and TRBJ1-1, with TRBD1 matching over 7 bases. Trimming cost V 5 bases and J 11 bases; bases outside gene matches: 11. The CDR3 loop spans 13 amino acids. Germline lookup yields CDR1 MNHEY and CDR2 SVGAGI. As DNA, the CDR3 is TGTGCCAGCAGTCCACAGGGGTCGTTTGGGGCTTTCTTT. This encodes CASSPQGSFGAFF.